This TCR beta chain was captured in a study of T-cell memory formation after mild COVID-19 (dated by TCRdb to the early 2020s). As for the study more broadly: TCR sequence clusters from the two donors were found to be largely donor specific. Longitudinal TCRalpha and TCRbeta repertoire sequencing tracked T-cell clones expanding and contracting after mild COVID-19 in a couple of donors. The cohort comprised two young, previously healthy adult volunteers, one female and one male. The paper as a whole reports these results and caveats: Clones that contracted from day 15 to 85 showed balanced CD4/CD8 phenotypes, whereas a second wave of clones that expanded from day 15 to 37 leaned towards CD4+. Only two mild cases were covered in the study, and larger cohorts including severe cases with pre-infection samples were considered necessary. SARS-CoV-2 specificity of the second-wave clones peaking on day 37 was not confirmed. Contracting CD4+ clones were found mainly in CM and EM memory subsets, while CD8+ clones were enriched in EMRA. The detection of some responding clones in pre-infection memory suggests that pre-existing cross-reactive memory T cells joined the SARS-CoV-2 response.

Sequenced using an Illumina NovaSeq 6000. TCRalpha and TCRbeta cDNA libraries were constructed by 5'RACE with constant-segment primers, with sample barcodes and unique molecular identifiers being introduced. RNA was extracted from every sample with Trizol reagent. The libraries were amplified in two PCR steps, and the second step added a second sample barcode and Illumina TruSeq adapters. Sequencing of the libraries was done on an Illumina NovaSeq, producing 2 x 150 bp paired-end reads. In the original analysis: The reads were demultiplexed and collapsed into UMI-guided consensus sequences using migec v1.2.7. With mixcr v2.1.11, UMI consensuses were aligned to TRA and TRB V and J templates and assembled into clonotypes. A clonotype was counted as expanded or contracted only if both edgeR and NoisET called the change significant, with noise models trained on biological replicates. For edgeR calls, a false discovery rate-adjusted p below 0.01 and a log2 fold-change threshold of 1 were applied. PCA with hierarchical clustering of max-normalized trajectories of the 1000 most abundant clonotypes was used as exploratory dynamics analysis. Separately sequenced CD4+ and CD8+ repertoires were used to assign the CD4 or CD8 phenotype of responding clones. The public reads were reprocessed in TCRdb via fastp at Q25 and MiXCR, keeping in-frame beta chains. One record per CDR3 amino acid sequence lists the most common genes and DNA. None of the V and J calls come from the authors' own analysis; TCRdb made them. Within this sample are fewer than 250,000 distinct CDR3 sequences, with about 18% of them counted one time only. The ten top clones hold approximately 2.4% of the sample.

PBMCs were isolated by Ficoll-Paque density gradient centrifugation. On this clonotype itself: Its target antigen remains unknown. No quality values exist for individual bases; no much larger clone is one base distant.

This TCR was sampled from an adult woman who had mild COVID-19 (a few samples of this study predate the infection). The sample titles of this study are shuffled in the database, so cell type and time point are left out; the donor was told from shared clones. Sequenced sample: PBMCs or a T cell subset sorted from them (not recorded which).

The CDR3: CASSLDGGRTAFF. The DNA sequence is TGTGCCAGCAGCTTAGATGGGGGCCGAACGGCTTTCTTT. The V and J segments used are TRBV7-9 and TRBJ1-1, with a tentative D gene TRBD1 over 6 matching bases. In the germline V gene (reference sequence), CDR1 corresponds to SEHNR and CDR2 to FQNEAQ. The CDR3, cysteine through phenylalanine, is 13 amino acids long. Of all the DNA, just the CDR3 is kept, 39 bases in frame from base 1. Trimming takes 1 base from V and 11 bases from J, and the germline ends sit 14 bases apart.